The clone carrying this T cell receptor beta chain appeared a single time. Its specificity is not known. This CDR3 region has 13 residues. V gave up 4 bases and J gave up 4 bases, with 9 bases separating them. The V gene's germline CDR1 is SGHRS and CDR2 YFSETQ. The sorted-subset replicate PCRs were given 200 ng DNA, which is some 29,000 T cell genomes. TCRdb keeps only in-frame clones here, not all; method: immunoSEQ multiplex PCR. The data contain about 2.4 million clones, roughly 93% of them seen just once; the ten biggest clones take up 0.36%. This record belongs to a study of shared clonotypes between healthy human individuals. Overall study context: The study enrolled two women and three men aged 18 to 49. General study results and limits: Clonotypes shared by all four donors outscored non-shared clonotypes in generation probability. Memory subsets generally showed lower estimated richness than naive subsets.

The chain couples TRBV5-1 to TRBJ1-3, with D possibly TRBD1 on 5 matching bases. The receptor comes from a man between 18 and 35 years old in good health. Some clones in this sample may be carry-over from other donors' samples. Input material: naive CD4+ T cells from PBMCs. Noted subset: CD45RA+ positively selected. The CDR3 sequence: CASSEGTGNTIYF. The CDR3 DNA reads as TGCGCCAGCAGCGAGGGGACCGGAAACACCATATATTTT.